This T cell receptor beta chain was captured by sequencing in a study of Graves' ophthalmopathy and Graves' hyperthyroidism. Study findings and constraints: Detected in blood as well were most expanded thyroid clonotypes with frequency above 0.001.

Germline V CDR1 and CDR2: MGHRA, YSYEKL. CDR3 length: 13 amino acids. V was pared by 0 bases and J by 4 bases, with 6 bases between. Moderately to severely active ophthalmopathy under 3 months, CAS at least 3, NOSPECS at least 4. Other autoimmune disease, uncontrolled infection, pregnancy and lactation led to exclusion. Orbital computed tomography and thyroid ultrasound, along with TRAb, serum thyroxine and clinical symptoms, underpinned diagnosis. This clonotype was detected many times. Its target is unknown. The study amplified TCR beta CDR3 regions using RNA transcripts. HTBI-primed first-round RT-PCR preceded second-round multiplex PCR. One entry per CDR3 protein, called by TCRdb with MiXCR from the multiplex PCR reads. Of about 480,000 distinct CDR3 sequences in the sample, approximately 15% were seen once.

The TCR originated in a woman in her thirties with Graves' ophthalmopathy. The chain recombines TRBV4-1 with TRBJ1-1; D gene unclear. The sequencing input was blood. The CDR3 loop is CASSQEGFTEAFF. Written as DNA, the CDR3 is TGCGCCAGCAGCCAAGAGGGGTTCACTGAAGCTTTCTTT.